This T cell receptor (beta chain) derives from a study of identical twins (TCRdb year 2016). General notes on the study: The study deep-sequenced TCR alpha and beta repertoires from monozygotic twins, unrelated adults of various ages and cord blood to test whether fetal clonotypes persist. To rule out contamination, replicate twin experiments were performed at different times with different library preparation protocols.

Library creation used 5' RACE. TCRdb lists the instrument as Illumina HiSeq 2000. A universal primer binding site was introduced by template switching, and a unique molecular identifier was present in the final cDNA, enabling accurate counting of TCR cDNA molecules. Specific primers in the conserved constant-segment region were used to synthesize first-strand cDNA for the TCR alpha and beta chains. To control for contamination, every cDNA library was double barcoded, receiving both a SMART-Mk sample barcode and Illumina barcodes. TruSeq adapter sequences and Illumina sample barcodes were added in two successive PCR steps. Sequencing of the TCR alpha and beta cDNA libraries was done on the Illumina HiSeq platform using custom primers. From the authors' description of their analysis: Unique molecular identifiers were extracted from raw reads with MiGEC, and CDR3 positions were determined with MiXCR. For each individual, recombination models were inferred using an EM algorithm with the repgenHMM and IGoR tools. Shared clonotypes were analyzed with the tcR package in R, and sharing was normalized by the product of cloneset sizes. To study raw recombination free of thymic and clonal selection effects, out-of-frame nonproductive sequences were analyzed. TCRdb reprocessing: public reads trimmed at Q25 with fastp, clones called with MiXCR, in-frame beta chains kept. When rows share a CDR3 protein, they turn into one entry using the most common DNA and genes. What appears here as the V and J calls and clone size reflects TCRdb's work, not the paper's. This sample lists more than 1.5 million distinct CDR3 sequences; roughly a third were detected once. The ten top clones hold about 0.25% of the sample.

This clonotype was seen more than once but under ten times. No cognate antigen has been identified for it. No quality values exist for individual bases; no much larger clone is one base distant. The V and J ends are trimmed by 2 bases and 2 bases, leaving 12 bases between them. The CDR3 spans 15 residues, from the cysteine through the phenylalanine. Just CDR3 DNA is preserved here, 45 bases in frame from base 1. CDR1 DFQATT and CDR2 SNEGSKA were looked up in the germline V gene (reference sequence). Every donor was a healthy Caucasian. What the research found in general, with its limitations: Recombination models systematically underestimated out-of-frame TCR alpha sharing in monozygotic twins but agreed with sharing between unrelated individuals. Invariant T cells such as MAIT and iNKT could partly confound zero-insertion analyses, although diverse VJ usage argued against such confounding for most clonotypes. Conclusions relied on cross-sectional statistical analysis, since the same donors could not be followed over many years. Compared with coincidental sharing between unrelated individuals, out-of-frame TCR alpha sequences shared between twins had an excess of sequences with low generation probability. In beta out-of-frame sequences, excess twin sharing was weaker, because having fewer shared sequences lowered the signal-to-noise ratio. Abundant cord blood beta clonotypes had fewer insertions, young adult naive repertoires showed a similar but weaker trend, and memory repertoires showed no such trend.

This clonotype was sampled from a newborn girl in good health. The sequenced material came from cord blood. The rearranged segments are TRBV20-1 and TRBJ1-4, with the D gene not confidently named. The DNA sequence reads TGCAGTGCTAGACCATTATTAGTGACTAATGAAAAACTGTTTTTT. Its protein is CSARPLLVTNEKLFF.